Presented here are 28 T cell receptor beta chains from one specimen sequenced in a study of post-analysis software for immune sequencing data. Study-wide results and limits: With TRBV5-6, TRBV5-1 and TRBV20-1 included, about five TRBV segments were more frequent in patients than in controls.

Unique molecular identifiers featured in each of the TCR beta cDNA libraries. One entry per CDR3 protein results from TCRdb running MiXCR on the PCR reads. The table includes roughly 670,000 distinct CDR3 sequences, roughly three fifths detected once. The antigens these receptors bind are not known. The sequencing input was blood. These receptor sequences come from a girl aged 2 to 9 with multiple sclerosis.

The chain recombines TRBV19 with TRBJ1-2; 9 bases fit TRBD1. Germline V gives CDR1 LNHDA, CDR2 SQIVND (reference sequence). After removal of 5 bases from V and 10 bases from J, the junction contained 11 bases not matched to a gene. This CDR3 spans 14 amino acids. As DNA, the CDR3 is TGTGCCAGTAGTGCCTCGGGACAGGGTGCTTACTACACCTTC. Encoded protein: CASSASGQGAYYTF.

On this clonotype: At one boundary the junction diverges from the germline segment, which might be a read error. J is TRBJ2-3 and V is TRBV5-1, with D unresolved. This CDR3 has 15 residues. CDR1 is SGHRS and CDR2 is YFSETQ in the germline V gene. The CDR3 is CASINPAAGTDTQYF. The CDR3 region has the DNA TGCGCAAGCATCAACCCCGCAGCCGGGACAGATACGCAGTATTTT.

As for this clonotype: At one end, the junction sequence differs from germline, possibly due to a read error. The chain combines TRBV7-3 with TRBJ2-1; 9 bases align to TRBD1. Looked up from germline, CDR1 is SGHTA and CDR2 is FQGTGA. The CDR3 spans 14 residues. The DNA for the CDR3 is TGTGCCTGCAGCTTGGGACAGGGAAGCAATGAGCAGTTCTTC. This codes for CACSLGQGSNEQFF.

CDR3: CASSLFQGGDSPLHF. The CDR3 bases are TGTGCCAGCAGTTTATTCCAGGGTGGGGATTCACCCCTCCACTTT. The chain couples TRBV27 to TRBJ1-6; tentatively, D is TRBD1 (5 bases). Germline assignment: CDR1 MNHEY and CDR2 SMNVEV (reference sequence). Trimming took off 1 base at V and 8 bases at J, with 12 bases between the two ends. The CDR3 sequence is 15 residues long.

The V gene is TRBV6-5, the J gene TRBJ2-3; 10 bases match TRBD1. There are 16 residues in the CDR3. Germline V gives CDR1 MNHEY, CDR2 SVGAGI. With 6 bases clipped from V and 2 bases from J, the junction kept 8 bases outside the gene matches. The CDR3, as DNA: TGTGCCAGCAGCCCCCAGACAGGGGGCTTCACAGATACGCAGTATTTT. It codes for CASSPQTGGFTDTQYF.

The chain links TRBV27 to TRBJ2-1; D tentatively reads TRBD1 or TRBD2 (5 bases each). V was shortened by 2 bases and J by 7 bases, with 9 bases between the two germline ends. Germline V lookup: CDR1 MNHEY, CDR2 SMNVEV (reference sequence). The CDR3 has 13 amino acids. The CDR3 region has the DNA TGTGCCAGCAGTTTAAGGGGAGAGAATGAGCAGTTCTTC. This encodes CASSLRGENEQFF.

The CDR3 spells CASSPGTGYDGEQYF. CDR3 bases: TGTGCCAGCTCACCCGGGACAGGGTACGATGGCGAGCAGTACTTC. J is TRBJ2-4 and V is TRBV18; TRBD1 matches at 9 bases. The J call is in doubt because the DNA end fits TRBJ2-7 better. The CDR3 contains 15 residues. Germline CDR1 reads KGHSH; CDR2 reads LQKENI.

The CDR3 is CASSASGRVYNEQFF. In DNA, the CDR3 is TGCGCCAGCAGCGCCAGTGGGCGGGTTTACAATGAGCAGTTCTTC. The chain joins TRBV5-1 to TRBJ2-1; tentative D call: TRBD2 (5 bases). CDR1 and CDR2 (germline): SGHRS, YFSETQ. The V end was cut by 4 bases, the J end by 4 bases, with 15 bases between. This CDR3 has 15 amino acids.

The CDR3 DNA reads as TGCGCCAGCTCACGAATAGAGCGGAACTACAATGAGCAGTTCTTC. It specifies CASSRIERNYNEQFF. V and J are TRBV5-1 and TRBJ2-1; D might be TRBD2 (5 bases). Between the trimmed V and J ends, which lost 7 bases and 3 bases, there was a span of 17 bases. The CDR3 loop spans 15 amino acids. Per germline, CDR1 SGHRS and CDR2 YFSETQ. Full variable domain (outside the CDR3, taken from reference TRBV5-1 and TRBJ2-1): KAGVTQTPRYLIKTRGQQVTLSCSPISGHRSVSWYQQTPGQGLQFLFEYFSETQRNKGNFPGRFSGRQFSNSRSEMNVSTLELGDSALYLCASSRIERNYNEQFFGPGTRLTVL.

The DNA for the CDR3 is TGCGCCAGCAGCTTGGTCCTGACAGGGAGTCATGGCTACACCTTC. Residues: CASSLVLTGSHGYTF. This chain connects TRBV5-1 to TRBJ1-2; 7 positions agree with TRBD1. J lost 6 bases, V lost 0 bases, and 8 bases had no gene match. CDR3 length equals 15 residues. Germline values: CDR1 SGHRS, CDR2 YFSETQ. The full variable domain, with the rest looked up from reference TRBV5-1 and TRBJ1-2, is KAGVTQTPRYLIKTRGQQVTLSCSPISGHRSVSWYQQTPGQGLQFLFEYFSETQRNKGNFPGRFSGRQFSNSRSEMNVSTLELGDSALYLCASSLVLTGSHGYTFGSGTRLTVV.

The J gene is TRBJ1-2, the V gene TRBV10-3; weak D call: TRBD1 (5 bases). V was clipped by 9 bases and J by 4 bases, with 18 bases between them. The CDR3 loop spans 14 amino acids. From germline, CDR1 is ENHRY and CDR2 SYGVKD. CDR3 residues: CAMGPGDWGYGYTF. CDR3 nucleotide sequence: TGTGCCATGGGACCGGGGGACTGGGGCTATGGCTACACCTTC.

This rearrangement joins TRBV6-1 to TRBJ2-1; 9 bases match TRBD2. J was trimmed by 4 bases and V by 3 bases; bases with no gene match: 7. The CDR3 contains 16 residues. Germline CDR1 reads MNHNS; CDR2 reads SASEGT. The CDR3 sequence: CASSDVAGVIYNEQFF. CDR3 DNA: TGTGCCAGCAGTGACGTAGCGGGAGTTATATACAATGAGCAGTTCTTC.

This clonotype occurred a few times. The gene calls are TRBV6-2 or TRBV6-3 and TRBJ2-1, with 9 bases lining up with TRBD1. V shed 8 bases and J 6 bases; nucleotides not matched to a gene: 5. CDR1 and CDR2 (germline): MNHEY, SVGEGT. The CDR3 runs 13 residues. CDR3 sequence (DNA): TGTGCCAGCGGGGACAGGGCCTTCAATGAGCAGTTCTTC. Residues: CASGDRAFNEQFF.

The genes are TRBV10-3 and TRBJ2-5; TRBD2 is a possible D gene (5 bases). Germline CDR1 reads ENHRY; CDR2 reads SYGVKD. The CDR3 has 14 residues. The ends were cut back, 6 bases at V and 1 base at J, with 12 bases in the middle. CDR3: CAIRARETQETQYF. In DNA, the CDR3 is TGTGCCATCAGGGCCCGGGAAACCCAAGAGACCCAGTACTTC.

This clonotype appeared once. The rearrangement uses TRBV20-1 and TRBJ1-5; D gene unclear. V was cut by 1 base and J by 3 bases, with 7 bases left in between. The CDR3 loop spans 13 amino acids. The germline gives CDR1 DFQATT, CDR2 SNEGSKA (reference sequence). CDR3 loop: CSARVQHNQPQHF. As DNA, the CDR3 is TGCAGTGCTAGAGTGCAGCACAATCAGCCCCAGCATTTT.

This sequence joins TRBV12-3 or TRBV12-4 and TRBJ2-2, with D unresolved. Trimming cost V 6 bases and J 3 bases, with 5 bases left between them. The CDR3 has 12 residues. The CDR3 loop is CASSSDTGELFF. CDR3 coding DNA: TGTGCCAGCAGCTCGGACACCGGGGAGCTGTTTTTT.

This clonotype was seen a handful of times. J is TRBJ2-3 and V is TRBV29-1, with D unclear. The CDR3 spans 11 residues. The germline CDR1 and CDR2 sequences are SQVTM and ANQGSEA. CDR3 nucleotides: TGCGGCATTACTTACACAGATACGCAGTATTTT. This translates into CGITYTDTQYF.

The J gene is TRBJ2-7, the V gene TRBV7-2; no definite D call. The germline V gene encodes CDR1 SGHTA and CDR2 FQGNSA. The V gene lost 5 bases and the J gene lost 1 base, with 12 bases spanning the gap. The CDR3 is 14 amino acids. The CDR3: CASSAKGVSYEQYF. The CDR3 DNA sequence: TGTGCCAGCAGCGCCAAAGGAGTATCCTACGAGCAGTACTTC.

The chain is built from TRBV29-1 and TRBJ2-5, with D perhaps matching TRBD1 (6 bases). CDR3 length: 13 residues. In germline, CDR1 is SQVTM, CDR2 ANQGSEA. V was clipped by 6 bases and J by 3 bases, with 14 bases between them. The CDR3 sequence: CSVAGTFKETQYF. The CDR3 DNA sequence: TGCAGCGTGGCCGGGACATTTAAAGAGACCCAGTACTTC.

The chain couples TRBV28 to TRBJ2-1, with D perhaps matching TRBD1 (6 bases). Germline lookup yields CDR1 MDHEN and CDR2 SYDVKM. The CDR3 consists of 15 residues. V was clipped by 1 base and J by 5 bases, with 12 bases between them. In DNA, the CDR3 is TGTGCCAGCAGTTTATTAATTGGACAGCACAATGAGCAGTTCTTC. Protein: CASSLLIGQHNEQFF.

The chain is built from TRBV11-2 and TRBJ2-5; weak D call: TRBD1 (5 bases). This CDR3 comprises 14 residues. Germline CDR1 and CDR2: SGHAT and FQNNGV. Trimming removed 6 bases at V and 0 bases at J, with 11 bases between. The CDR3 DNA is TGTGCCAGCAGTATGCTCAGGGACCAAGAGACCCAGTACTTC. Translated: CASSMLRDQETQYF.

The gene calls are TRBV12-3 or TRBV12-4 and TRBJ2-1, with D possibly matching TRBD2 (6 bases). Trimming pared 2 bases from V and 7 bases from J, leaving 18 bases between. This CDR3 has 16 residues. This chain's CDR3 is CASSLMGGAGRNEQFF. Written as DNA, the CDR3 is TGTGCCAGCAGTTTAATGGGAGGCGCGGGAAGGAATGAGCAGTTCTTC.

The chain couples TRBV7-8 to TRBJ2-1; the match to TRBD2 covers 8 bases. This CDR3 is built from 13 residues. The germline gives CDR1 SGHVS, CDR2 FQNEAQ. V dropped 2 bases and J dropped 15; count of bases not matched to a gene: 9. The CDR3 bases are TGTGCCAGCAGCTTAATCCGGGAGGGCCGGACGTTCTTC. This codes for CASSLIREGRTFF.

This chain connects TRBV25-1 to TRBJ2-4; no reliable D call. Trimming pared 1 base from V and 0 bases from J, leaving 7 bases between. This CDR3 is 15 amino acids long. Germline V gene sequence: CDR1 MGHDK, CDR2 SYGVNS. The CDR3 reads CASSESQVAKNIQYF. In DNA form, the CDR3 reads TGTGCCAGCAGTGAATCGCAGGTAGCCAAAAACATTCAGTACTTC.

The J gene is TRBJ2-1, the V gene TRBV7-2; D is possibly TRBD1 or TRBD2 (5 bases each). CDR1 and CDR2 (germline): SGHTA, FQGNSA. V shed 1 base and J shed 9 bases, with 19 bases lying between them. The CDR3 is 16 residues long. The DNA for the CDR3 is TGTGCCAGCAGCTTAGGTCCAAGGACTCAAAGGGGTGAGCAGTTCTTC. It is translated as CASSLGPRTQRGEQFF.

The chain links TRBV12-3 or TRBV12-4 to TRBJ2-1; 7 nucleotides align to TRBD2. The V and J ends lost 2 bases and 5 bases, in that order; junction bases with no gene match: 3. The CDR3 is 14 residues long. CDR3 amino acids: CASSLLAENNEQFF. CDR3 bases: TGTGCCAGCAGTTTACTAGCGGAGAACAATGAGCAGTTCTTC.

The V gene is TRBV13, the J gene TRBJ2-5; D perhaps matches TRBD1 (6 bases). V dropped 4 bases and J dropped 3 bases, with 12 bases sitting between them. The CDR3 runs 14 residues. Germline V gives CDR1 PRHDT, CDR2 FYEKMQ (reference sequence). For the CDR3, the DNA is TGTGCCAGCAGCTCTGTCACAGGGAAAGAGACCCAGTACTTC. Protein sequence: CASSSVTGKETQYF.

The genes are TRBV29-1 and TRBJ2-2; 8 positions match TRBD2. This CDR3 contains 13 residues. V dropped 7 bases and J dropped 6; count of bases not matched to a gene: 7. Germline V gene sequence: CDR1 SQVTM, CDR2 ANQGSEA. CDR3 amino acids: CSAGTRLSGELFF. CDR3 sequence (DNA): TGCAGCGCCGGGACTAGACTCTCCGGGGAGCTGTTTTTT.